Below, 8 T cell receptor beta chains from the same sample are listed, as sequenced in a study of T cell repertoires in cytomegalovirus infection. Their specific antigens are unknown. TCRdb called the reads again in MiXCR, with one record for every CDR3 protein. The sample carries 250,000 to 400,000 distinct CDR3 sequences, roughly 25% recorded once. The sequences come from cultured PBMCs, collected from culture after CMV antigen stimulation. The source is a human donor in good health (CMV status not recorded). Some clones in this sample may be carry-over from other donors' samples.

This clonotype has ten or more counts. The CDR3 nucleotides read TGTGCCAGCAGCCAGATTCGGGGGCAAGATACGCAGTATTTT. Translating gives CASSQIRGQDTQYF. The rearrangement uses TRBV11-3 and TRBJ2-3; D tentatively reads TRBD1 or TRBD2 (6 bases each). CDR1 is SGHNT and CDR2 is YENEEA in the germline V gene. This CDR3 contains 14 residues. Between the trimmed V and J ends, which lost 5 bases and 5 bases, there was a span of 14 bases.

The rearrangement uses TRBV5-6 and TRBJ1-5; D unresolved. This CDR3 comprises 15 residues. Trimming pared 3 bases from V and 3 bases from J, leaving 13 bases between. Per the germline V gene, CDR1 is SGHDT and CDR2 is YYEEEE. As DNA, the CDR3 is TGTGCCAGCAGCTCGGACCCTACGCCCAATCAGCCCCAGCATTTT. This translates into CASSSDPTPNQPQHF.

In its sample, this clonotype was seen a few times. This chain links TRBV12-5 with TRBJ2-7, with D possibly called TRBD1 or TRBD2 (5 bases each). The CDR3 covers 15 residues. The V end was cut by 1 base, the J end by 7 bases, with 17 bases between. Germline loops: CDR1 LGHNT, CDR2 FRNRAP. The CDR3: CASGLGPYGTIEQYV. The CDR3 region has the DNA TGTGCTAGTGGTTTGGGGCCTTACGGGACGATTGAGCAGTACGTC.

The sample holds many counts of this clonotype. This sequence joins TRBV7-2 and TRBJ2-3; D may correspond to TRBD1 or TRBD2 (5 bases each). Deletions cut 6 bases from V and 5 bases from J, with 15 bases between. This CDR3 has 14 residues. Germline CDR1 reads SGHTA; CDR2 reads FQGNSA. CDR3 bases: TGTGCCAGCAGACCCGGGACGAATAGAGATACGCAGTATTTT. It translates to CASRPGTNRDTQYF.

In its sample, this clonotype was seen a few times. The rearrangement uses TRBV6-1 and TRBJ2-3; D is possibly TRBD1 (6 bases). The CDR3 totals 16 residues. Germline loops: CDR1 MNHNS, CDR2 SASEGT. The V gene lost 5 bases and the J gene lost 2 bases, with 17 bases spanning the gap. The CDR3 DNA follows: TGTGCCAGCAGTTCTCCAACCGGACAGATCACAGATACGCAGTATTTT. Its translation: CASSSPTGQITDTQYF.

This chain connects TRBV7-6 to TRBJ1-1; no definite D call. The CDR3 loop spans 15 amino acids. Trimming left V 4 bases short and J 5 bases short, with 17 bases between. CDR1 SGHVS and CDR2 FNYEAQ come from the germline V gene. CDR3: CASSSPKTGRTEAFF. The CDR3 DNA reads TGTGCCAGCAGCTCTCCCAAGACTGGGAGAACTGAAGCTTTCTTT.

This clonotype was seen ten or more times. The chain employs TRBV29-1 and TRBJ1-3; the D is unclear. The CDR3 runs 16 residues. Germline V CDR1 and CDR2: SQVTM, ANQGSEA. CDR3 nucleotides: TGCAACGTACCGAGGACGCAAACTTACTCTGGAAACACCATATATTTT. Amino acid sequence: CNVPRTQTYSGNTIYF.

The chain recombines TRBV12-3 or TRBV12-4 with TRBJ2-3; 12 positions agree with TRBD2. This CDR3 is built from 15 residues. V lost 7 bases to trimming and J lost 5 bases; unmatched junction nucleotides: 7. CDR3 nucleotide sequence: TGTGCCAGCAACCCTAGCGGGAGGGCCCAAGATACGCAGTATTTT. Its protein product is CASNPSGRAQDTQYF.